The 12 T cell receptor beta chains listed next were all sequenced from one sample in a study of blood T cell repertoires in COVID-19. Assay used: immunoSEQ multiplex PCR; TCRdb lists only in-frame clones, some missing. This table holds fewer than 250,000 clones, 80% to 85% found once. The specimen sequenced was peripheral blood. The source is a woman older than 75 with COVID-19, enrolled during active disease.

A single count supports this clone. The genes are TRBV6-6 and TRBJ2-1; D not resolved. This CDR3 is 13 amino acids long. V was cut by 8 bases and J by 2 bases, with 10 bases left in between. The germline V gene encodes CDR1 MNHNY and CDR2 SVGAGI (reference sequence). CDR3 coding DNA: TGTGCCAGCCGGGTTGGCACCTACAATGAGCAGTTCTTC. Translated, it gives CASRVGTYNEQFF.

CDR3 sequence reads: CASSESGTGELFF. In nucleotides, the CDR3 is TGTGCCAGCAGTGAAAGCGGGACCGGGGAGCTGTTTTTT. The chain is built from TRBV6-1 and TRBJ2-2; D is possibly TRBD2 (6 bases). V lost 2 bases, J lost 5 bases, and 6 bases lay in between. Germline V gene lookup returns CDR1 MNHNS and CDR2 SASEGT. CDR3 length: 13 residues.

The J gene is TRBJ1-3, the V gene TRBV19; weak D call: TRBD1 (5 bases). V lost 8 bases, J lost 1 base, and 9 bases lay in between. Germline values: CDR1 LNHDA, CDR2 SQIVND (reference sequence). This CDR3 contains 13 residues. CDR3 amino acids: CASQRGSGNTIYF. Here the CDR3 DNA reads TGTGCCAGTCAAAGGGGATCTGGAAACACCATATATTTT.

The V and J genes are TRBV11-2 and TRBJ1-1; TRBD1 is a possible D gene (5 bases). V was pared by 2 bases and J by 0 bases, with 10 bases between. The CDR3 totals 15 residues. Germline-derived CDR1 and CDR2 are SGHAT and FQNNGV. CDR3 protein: CASSLRGSMNTEAFF. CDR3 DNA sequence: TGTGCCAGCAGCTTAAGGGGCAGCATGAACACTGAAGCTTTCTTT.

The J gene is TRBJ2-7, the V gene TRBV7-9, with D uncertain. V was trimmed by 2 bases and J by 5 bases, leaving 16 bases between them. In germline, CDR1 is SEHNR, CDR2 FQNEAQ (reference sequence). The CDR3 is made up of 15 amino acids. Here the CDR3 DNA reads TGTGCCAGCAGCTTACTAAACTCCCTCGTTGACGAGCAGTACTTC. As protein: CASSLLNSLVDEQYF.

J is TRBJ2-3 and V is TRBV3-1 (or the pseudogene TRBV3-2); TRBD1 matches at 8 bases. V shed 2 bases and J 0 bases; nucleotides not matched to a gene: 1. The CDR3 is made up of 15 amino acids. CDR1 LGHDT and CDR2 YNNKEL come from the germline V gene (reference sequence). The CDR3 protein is CASSQQGASTDTQYF. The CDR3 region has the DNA TGTGCCAGCAGCCAACAGGGGGCTAGCACAGATACGCAGTATTTT.

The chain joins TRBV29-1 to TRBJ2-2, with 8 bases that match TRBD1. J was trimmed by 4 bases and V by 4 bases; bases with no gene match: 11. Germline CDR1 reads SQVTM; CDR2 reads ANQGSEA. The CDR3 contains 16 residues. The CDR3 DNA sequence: TGCAGCGTTGGAACTCAGGGGGCAGGAAGCACCGGGGAGCTGTTTTTT. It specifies CSVGTQGAGSTGELFF.

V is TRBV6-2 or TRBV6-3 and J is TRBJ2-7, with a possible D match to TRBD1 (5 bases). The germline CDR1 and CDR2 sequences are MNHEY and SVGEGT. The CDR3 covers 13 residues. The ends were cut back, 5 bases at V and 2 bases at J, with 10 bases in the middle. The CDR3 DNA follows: TGTGCCAGCAGTCCCGCAGGGACCTACGAGCAGTACTTC. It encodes CASSPAGTYEQYF.

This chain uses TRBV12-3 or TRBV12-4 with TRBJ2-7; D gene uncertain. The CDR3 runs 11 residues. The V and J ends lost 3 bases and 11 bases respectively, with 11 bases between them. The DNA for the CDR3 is TGTGCCAGCAGTTTGCAGGTCGCTAAGTACTTC. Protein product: CASSLQVAKYF.

CDR3 region: CASSQTGTDYGYTF. The CDR3 DNA follows: TGTGCCAGCTCGCAAACCGGGACAGACTATGGCTACACCTTC. The chain recombines TRBV18 with TRBJ1-2; TRBD1 aligns across 7 bases. Germline V CDR1 and CDR2: KGHSH, LQKENI. Trimming removed 6 bases from V and 3 bases from J; junction bases left unmatched: 7. CDR3 length: 14 amino acids.

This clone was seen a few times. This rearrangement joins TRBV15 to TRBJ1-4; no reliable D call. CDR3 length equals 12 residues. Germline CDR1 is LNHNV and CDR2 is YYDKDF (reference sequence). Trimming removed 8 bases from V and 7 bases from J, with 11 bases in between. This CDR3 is CATGVPSEKLFF. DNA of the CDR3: TGTGCCACCGGAGTACCGAGTGAAAAACTGTTTTTT.

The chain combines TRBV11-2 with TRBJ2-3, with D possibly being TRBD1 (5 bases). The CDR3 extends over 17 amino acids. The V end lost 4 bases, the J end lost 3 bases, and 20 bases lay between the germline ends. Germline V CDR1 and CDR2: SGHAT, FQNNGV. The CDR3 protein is CASSSFTSGIGTDTQYF. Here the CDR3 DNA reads TGTGCCAGCAGCTCATTCACCTCAGGGATAGGGACAGATACGCAGTATTTT.